Listed here is a single T cell receptor (beta chain). These data belong to a study of OX40 agonist ivuxolimab in advanced cancers. Study overall: Partial responses were observed in three patients, of whom one had hepatocellular carcinoma and two had cutaneous melanoma.

Germline V gene lookup returns CDR1 SGHDN and CDR2 FVKESK. The CDR3 runs to 18 residues. Between the trimmed V and J ends, which lost 2 bases and 7 bases, there was a span of 24 bases. TCRdb keeps only in-frame clones here, not all; method: immunoSEQ multiplex PCR. The table lists approximately 32,000 clones, roughly 90% of them singletons. The source is an adult with an advanced solid tumor such as melanoma, head and neck, liver or kidney cancer. V is TRBV14 and J is TRBJ2-1; TRBD1 might be the D (9 bases). Material: CD4+ or CD8+ T cells sorted from blood, obtained in a trial of the OX40 agonist ivuxolimab. DNA of the CDR3: TGTGCCAGCAGCCAACCTACAGGGGGCAGCGGGAGACGGAATGAGCAGTTCTTC. It yields the protein CASSQPTGGSGRRNEQFF.